This section outlines one TCR beta chain sequence together with its context. Its antigen is as yet unknown. These data originate in a study of siplizumab effects on memory and regulatory T cells. Study-wide results and limits: The alloresponse seemed to draw substantially on naive T cells, which appeared more diverse than memory cells. Just a small share of alloreactive clones was traced back to unstimulated subsets.

Clones were read by immunoSEQ multiplex PCR, and TCRdb kept only the in-frame ones, dropping some. The repertoire holds approximately 90,000 clones, about 93% seen once, with around 0.3% in the top ten. This CDR3 is 14 amino acids long. CDR1 and CDR2 (germline): ENHRY, SYGVKD. The V gene end was trimmed by 3 bases and the J gene end by 7 bases; junction bases not matched to a gene: 7. This sequence was found in a human donor in good health. Sequenced: non-Treg CD4+ T cells sorted from blood. The rearrangement links TRBV10-3 to TRBJ1-1; TRBD1 matches 8 bases. CDR3 sequence: CAISDQGARGEAFF. For the CDR3, the DNA is TGTGCCATCAGTGATCAGGGGGCGCGAGGTGAAGCTTTCTTT.